Included here is one T cell receptor beta chain sequence, with context. Its antigen is currently unknown. The data originate from a study of T cells after yellow fever vaccination. Study results and limitations: Post-booster samples contained most primary-vaccination clones (about 96% CD4, around 89% CD8).

Template switching by 5'RACE produced TCR cDNA, adding a universal primer site and UMIs. TCRdb ran MiXCR on the 5' RACE reads and lists one entry per CDR3 protein. The table shows hundreds of thousands of distinct CDR3 sequences, with approximately 9% occurring only once. V lost 2 bases, J lost 2 bases, and 10 bases lay in between. The CDR3 spans 15 residues. The source was PBMCs, collected on the day of the first yellow fever vaccination. J is TRBJ2-1 and V is TRBV12-3 or TRBV12-4; unclear D gene. The TCR was taken from a man aged 18 to 29 who received the YFV17D yellow fever vaccine. CDR3 nucleotides: TGTGCCAGCAGTTTACGGGCCGGCCCCTACAATGAGCAGTTCTTC. It encodes CASSLRAGPYNEQFF.